Following are 32 T cell receptor beta chains from one sample sequenced in a study of blood T cell repertoires in COVID-19. Only in-frame clones appear in the TCRdb table, and some are missing; sequencing was by immunoSEQ multiplex PCR. The sample carries about 220,000 clones, 83% recorded once. Sequences were obtained from PBMCs or T cells enriched from blood (not recorded which). Receptors were obtained from a woman between 40 and 50 years old who had been exposed to COVID-19.

The chain couples TRBV12-5 to TRBJ1-1; 7 nucleotides line up with TRBD1. This CDR3 comprises 23 residues. In germline, CDR1 is LGHNT, CDR2 FRNRAP. With V trimmed by 3 bases and J by 6 bases, 34 bases remained unmatched. Here the CDR3 reads CASGFLIAPTGQSKTEAGAEAFF. As DNA, the CDR3 is TGTGCTAGTGGTTTCCTCATTGCTCCCACGGGACAGAGCAAAACAGAAGCGGGCGCTGAAGCTTTCTTT.

The CDR3 loop reads CASSLVADGGNIPDYGYTF. The CDR3 bases are TGTGCCAGCAGCTTAGTGGCCGATGGGGGGAATATCCCAGACTATGGCTACACCTTC. This chain connects TRBV7-6 to TRBJ1-2; weak D call: TRBD1 (5 bases). CDR1 and CDR2 from the germline V gene are SGHVS and FNYEAQ. Trimming pared 1 base from V and 3 bases from J, leaving 24 bases between. The CDR3 runs 19 residues.

The J gene is TRBJ1-1, the V gene TRBV7-8; no definite D call. Trimming removed 1 base from V and 10 bases from J, with 13 bases in between. The germline V gene has CDR1 SGHVS and CDR2 FQNEAQ. This CDR3 has 13 amino acids. The CDR3 DNA sequence: TGTGCCAGCAGCTTAGTTACCGGGAAAGGAGCTTTCTTT. This translates into CASSLVTGKGAFF.

The rearrangement links TRBV3-1 (or the pseudogene TRBV3-2) to TRBJ2-7, with D perhaps matching TRBD2 (6 bases). Germline CDR1 and CDR2: LGHDT and YNNKEL (reference sequence). The CDR3 totals 15 residues. Trimming removed 6 bases from V and 1 base from J, with 16 bases in between. CDR3 loop: CASRPEGGESYEQYF. The CDR3 nucleotides read TGTGCCAGCAGACCCGAGGGCGGGGAGTCCTACGAGCAGTACTTC.

This chain joins TRBV5-1 and TRBJ1-2; no firm D call. The V end lost 0 bases, the J end lost 3 bases, and 12 bases lay between the germline ends. This CDR3 spans 15 amino acids. Germline assignment: CDR1 SGHRS and CDR2 YFSETQ. The CDR3 region has the DNA TGCGCCAGCAGCTTGGATGGGAGTACGTACTATGGCTACACCTTC. Its translation: CASSLDGSTYYGYTF.

The V gene is TRBV7-9, the J gene TRBJ1-4; the D gene is possibly TRBD1 (5 bases). Germline CDR1 is SEHNR and CDR2 is FQNEAQ (reference sequence). CDR3 size: 16 residues. Trimming stripped 4 bases from V and 2 bases from J, with 14 bases between. In DNA, the CDR3 is TGTGCCAGCAGCTCCAGGCGCAGGGCTACTAATGAAAAACTGTTTTTT. Residues: CASSSRRRATNEKLFF.

The V gene is TRBV28, the J gene TRBJ2-1; TRBD2 might be the D (6 bases). The V end was cut by 3 bases, the J end by 2 bases, with 11 bases between. Germline loops: CDR1 MDHEN, CDR2 SYDVKM. CDR3 size: 15 residues. CDR3 DNA sequence: TGTGCCAGCAGTTTGGAGACTAGGACCTACAATGAGCAGTTCTTC. This gives the protein CASSLETRTYNEQFF.

The V gene is TRBV30, the J gene TRBJ2-2; 7 positions match TRBD2. Trimming at V came to 8 bases and at J to 7 bases, leaving 13 bases not matched to a gene. The CDR3 has 14 residues. CDR1 and CDR2 (germline): GTSNPN, SVGIG (reference sequence). CDR3 region: CAHTGDYRVGELFF. CDR3 nucleotides: TGTGCCCACACTGGGGACTACCGCGTCGGGGAGCTGTTTTTT.

The V call is TRBV24-1, the J call TRBJ2-4; D gene unclear. This CDR3 contains 15 residues. V was pared by 1 base and J by 5 bases, with 11 bases between. Germline V CDR1 and CDR2: KGHDR, SFDVKD. As DNA, the CDR3 is TGTGCCACCAGTGATTTTCGGAGCTCCCAAAACATTCAGTACTTC. Encoded protein: CATSDFRSSQNIQYF.

This clone has a single count. V gene TRBV15 combines with J gene TRBJ1-2; no clear D gene. Trimming cost V 2 bases and J 6 bases, with 19 bases left between them. Germline CDR1 is LNHNV and CDR2 is YYDKDF (reference sequence). The CDR3 totals 16 residues. CDR3 residues: CATSRNQAPEGDGYTF. The CDR3 nucleotides are TGTGCCACCAGCAGAAATCAGGCCCCTGAGGGCGATGGCTACACCTTC.

This chain links TRBV7-9 with TRBJ2-5; 12 bases line up with TRBD2. The CDR3 consists of 16 residues. The V gene's germline CDR1 is SEHNR and CDR2 FQNEAQ (reference sequence). V gave up 5 bases and J gave up 4 bases; unmatched junction bases: 8. CDR3 in DNA: TGTGCCAGCAGCACCGCTAGCGGGGGGGCCGCAGAGACCCAGTACTTC. Its translation: CASSTASGGAAETQYF.

The rearrangement uses TRBV9 and TRBJ2-3; D remains ambiguous. Trimming shortened V by 4 bases and J by 4 bases, and 13 bases separated the two germline ends. Germline V gene lookup returns CDR1 SGDLS and CDR2 YYNGEE. CDR3 length: 14 residues. The CDR3 protein is CASSPQIVADTQYF. The DNA for the CDR3 is TGTGCCAGCAGCCCCCAGATCGTGGCAGATACGCAGTATTTT. Combining the CDR3 with reference TRBV9 and TRBJ2-3 gives the whole variable domain DSGVTQTPKHLITATGQRVTLRCSPRSGDLSVYWYQQSLDQGLQFLIQYYNGEERAKGNILERFSAQQFPDLHSELNLSSLELGDSALYFCASSPQIVADTQYFGPGTRLTVL.

This chain connects TRBV12-5 to TRBJ1-2; D is perhaps TRBD1 (6 bases). The CDR3 has 15 amino acids. With 4 bases removed from V and 0 bases from J, the gap between germline ends came to 12 bases. Germline V gene sequence: CDR1 LGHNT, CDR2 FRNRAP. CDR3 coding DNA: TGTGCTAGTGGTTACAGGGCAGAAACTAACTATGGCTACACCTTC. This gives the protein CASGYRAETNYGYTF.

In this sample, this clone turned up once. The gene calls are TRBV23-1 and TRBJ1-1, with TRBD1 identical over 7 bases. TRBV23-1 is noted as an ORF with a role that remains uncertain. With 1 base clipped from V and 5 bases from J, the junction kept 7 bases outside the gene matches. This CDR3 is built from 15 residues. The DNA for the CDR3 is TGCGCCAGCAGTCAATGGAGACAGGGAGGAACTGAAGCTTTCTTT. Amino acids: CASSQWRQGGTEAFF.

This chain links TRBV27 with TRBJ1-6; possible D gene TRBD1, 6 bases. Germline CDR1 MNHEY, CDR2 SMNVEV (reference sequence). Trimming took 5 bases from V and 7 from J, leaving 12 bases between them. The CDR3 loop spans 14 amino acids. In DNA, the CDR3 is TGTGCCAGCAGTGGAGGCGGACAGAATTCACCCCTCCACTTT. Translated, it gives CASSGGGQNSPLHF.

Only one count was recorded for this clone. V gene TRBV3-1 (or the pseudogene TRBV3-2) combines with J gene TRBJ1-4; 8 nucleotides align to TRBD1. Trimming removed 1 base from V and 8 bases from J; junction bases left unmatched: 6. Germline lookup yields CDR1 LGHDT and CDR2 YNNKEL (reference sequence). CDR3 length: 15 amino acids. The CDR3 is CASSQGQGAREKLFF. DNA for the CDR3: TGTGCCAGCAGCCAAGGGCAGGGGGCGCGGGAAAAACTGTTTTTT.

The chain combines TRBV19 with TRBJ1-5; TRBD1 might be the D (5 bases). The CDR3 has 15 residues. Trimming removed 5 bases from V and 1 base from J, with 12 bases in between. The V gene's germline CDR1 is LNHDA and CDR2 SQIVND (reference sequence). DNA of the CDR3: TGTGCCAGTAGTGCTTGGGGGGTCAGCAATCAGCCCCAGCATTTT. Translated, it gives CASSAWGVSNQPQHF.

This sequence joins TRBV19 and TRBJ2-4; 10 nucleotides agree with TRBD1. The CDR3 sequence is 16 residues long. CDR1 is LNHDA, CDR2 SQIVND, per germline (reference sequence). The ends lost 3 bases at V and 3 bases at J; junction bases unmatched: 5. CDR3 loop: CASSMRDRGYKNIQYF. The CDR3 bases are TGTGCCAGTAGTATGAGGGACAGGGGATACAAAAACATTCAGTACTTC.

The chain joins TRBV27 to TRBJ2-2, with 13 bases matching TRBD2. Trimming took 6 bases from V and 4 from J; bases not matched to a gene: 8. Germline CDR1 and CDR2: MNHEY and SMNVEV (reference sequence). This CDR3 contains 17 residues. The CDR3 loop reads CASRGLAGAFSTGELFF. CDR3 nucleotides: TGTGCCAGCAGAGGACTAGCGGGGGCATTTTCCACCGGGGAGCTGTTTTTT.

CDR3 sequence reads: CASSHRGGMNTEAFF. CDR3 DNA sequence: TGTGCCAGCAGTCACCGGGGGGGTATGAACACTGAAGCTTTCTTT. The chain combines TRBV3-1 (or the pseudogene TRBV3-2) with TRBJ1-1, with a tentative D call TRBD1 (5 bases). Germline V gives CDR1 LGHDT, CDR2 YNNKEL (reference sequence). Trimming took 6 bases from V and 0 from J, leaving 14 bases between them. This CDR3 is 15 amino acids long.

The chain couples TRBV29-1 to TRBJ2-3; D might be TRBD2 (5 bases). The CDR3 has 13 residues. V was shortened by 2 bases and J by 4 bases, with 10 bases between the two germline ends. Germline-derived CDR1 and CDR2 are SQVTM and ANQGSEA. CDR3 in DNA: TGCAGCGTTGAACAGGTGGGAGCAGATACGCAGTATTTT. Its protein product is CSVEQVGADTQYF.

This clone was counted a single time. This sequence joins TRBV11-2 and TRBJ2-1; maybe TRBD1 (5 bases). The CDR3 has 12 amino acids. Germline CDR1 is SGHAT and CDR2 is FQNNGV. The ends were cut back, 1 base at V and 11 bases at J, with 9 bases in the middle. The chain's CDR3 is CASSLGQGKQFF. DNA of the CDR3: TGTGCCAGCAGCTTAGGCCAGGGTAAGCAGTTCTTC. Variable domain in full (rest from reference TRBV11-2 and TRBJ2-1): EAGVAQSPRYKIIEKRQSVAFWCNPISGHATLYWYQQILGQGPKLLIQFQNNGVVDDSQLPKDRFSAERLKGVDSTLKIQPAKLEDSAVYLCASSLGQGKQFFGPGTRLTVL.

The chain links TRBV2 to TRBJ2-5; 12 bases are shared with TRBD2. Losses at the gene ends were 4 bases for V and 4 bases for J; bases not matched to a gene: 4. The CDR3 contains 15 residues. CDR1 SNHLY and CDR2 FYNNEI come from the germline V gene. The CDR3 nucleotides read TGTGCCAGCAGTGCACTAGCGGGGGGCATAGAGACCCAGTACTTC. Translating gives CASSALAGGIETQYF.

The chain joins TRBV30 to TRBJ1-6, with D uncertain. The CDR3 totals 20 residues. Between the trimmed V and J ends, which lost 0 bases and 7 bases, there was a span of 28 bases. Per germline, CDR1 GTSNPN and CDR2 SVGIG (reference sequence). This chain's CDR3 is CAWSVPSSDYGRRINSPLHF. The CDR3 coding sequence is TGTGCCTGGAGTGTCCCCAGTTCAGACTACGGGAGGAGGATCAATTCACCCCTCCACTTT.

The chain has TRBV9 and TRBJ1-3, with a weak D call TRBD1 (5 bases). The germline gives CDR1 SGDLS, CDR2 YYNGEE. With 4 bases removed from V and 4 bases from J, the gap between germline ends came to 12 bases. CDR3 length: 14 amino acids. CDR3 sequence: CASSKTGPGNTIYF. The CDR3 DNA follows: TGTGCCAGCAGCAAAACAGGACCCGGAAACACCATATATTTT.

The rearrangement joins TRBV28 to TRBJ2-7; 12 nucleotides line up with TRBD2. This CDR3 contains 16 residues. J lost 3 bases, V lost 8 bases, and 11 bases had no gene match. Germline CDR1 reads MDHEN; CDR2 reads SYDVKM. The CDR3 region is CASRTSGASASYEQYF. CDR3 coding DNA: TGTGCCAGCCGGACTAGCGGGGCGTCGGCAAGCTACGAGCAGTACTTC.

V usage is TRBV2 and J usage is TRBJ2-6; the D gene is possibly TRBD2 (5 bases). V was cut by 3 bases and J by 0 bases, with 9 bases left in between. The CDR3 covers 16 residues. Per the germline V gene, CDR1 is SNHLY and CDR2 is FYNNEI. The DNA of the CDR3 is TGTGCCAGCAGTGAGTCGGGGATCTCTGGGGCCAACGTCCTGACTTTC. Its protein is CASSESGISGANVLTF.

The V gene is TRBV7-3, the J gene TRBJ2-2, with D tentatively TRBD2 (6 bases). This CDR3 is 16 amino acids long. In germline, CDR1 is SGHTA, CDR2 FQGTGA. Trimming took off 5 bases at V and 3 bases at J, with 16 bases between the two ends. The DNA for the CDR3 is TGTGCCAGCAGCAGGGACTCCTCTCCCGACACCGGGGAGCTGTTTTTT. As protein: CASSRDSSPDTGELFF.

The chain joins TRBV10-3 to TRBJ1-5; 8 bases map to TRBD1. V lost 2 bases, J lost 6 bases, and 3 bases stayed unmatched. The CDR3 is made up of 14 amino acids. Germline V lookup: CDR1 ENHRY, CDR2 SYGVKD. The DNA of the CDR3 is TGTGCCATCAGTGAGACGGACAGGGTTCAGCCCCAGCATTTT. Protein: CAISETDRVQPQHF.

This clone was detected many times. The V call is TRBV9, the J call TRBJ2-3, with 7 bases identical to TRBD1. Germline V lookup: CDR1 SGDLS, CDR2 YYNGEE. The V segment lost 1 base and the J segment 4 bases; nucleotides outside the gene matches: 0. This CDR3 comprises 13 residues. CDR3 in DNA: TGTGCCAGCAGCGTAACAGGGGCAGATACGCAGTATTTT. This gives the protein CASSVTGADTQYF. The variable domain in full, completed from reference TRBV9 and TRBJ2-3, reads DSGVTQTPKHLITATGQRVTLRCSPRSGDLSVYWYQQSLDQGLQFLIQYYNGEERAKGNILERFSAQQFPDLHSELNLSSLELGDSALYFCASSVTGADTQYFGPGTRLTVL.

J is TRBJ2-7 and V is TRBV12-1; the table's D call, TRBD2, was not checked against the DNA. TRBV12-1 is a recognized pseudogene. CDR3 length equals 15 residues. In DNA, the CDR3 is TGTGCCACCATCCGGGGGGAGGGCAGCTCCTACGAGCAGTACTTC. It translates to CATIRGEGSSYEQYF.

This sequence joins TRBV20-1 and TRBJ1-4, with D maybe TRBD1 (6 bases). The V and J ends lost 3 bases and 4 bases respectively, with 27 bases between them. Germline CDR1 and CDR2: DFQATT and SNEGSKA (reference sequence). This CDR3 has 19 residues. The CDR3 protein is CSASYPGTGRDDINEKLFF. CDR3 DNA: TGCAGTGCTAGTTATCCCGGTACAGGGAGGGATGACATTAATGAAAAACTGTTTTTT.